Shown below are 3 T cell receptor beta chains from a single sample sequenced in a study of T cell repertoires in cytomegalovirus infection. TCRdb fed the reads into MiXCR, producing one record per CDR3 protein. The sample carries about 280,000 distinct CDR3 sequences, roughly a fifth recorded once. These TCRs are of unknown antigen specificity. The material sequenced was cultured PBMCs, taken from culture after CMV antigen stimulation. The receptors were sampled from a human donor in good health (CMV status not recorded). Some clones in this sample may be carry-over from other donors' samples.

In this sample, this clonotype turned up a few times. This chain's CDR3 is CASSLTTSGSRNEQFF. CDR3 nucleotide sequence: TGTGCCAGCAGCTTAACCACTAGCGGGAGTCGGAATGAGCAGTTCTTC. The chain employs TRBV7-9 and TRBJ2-1, with 11 nucleotides matching TRBD2. The CDR3 sequence is 16 residues long. Germline V lookup: CDR1 SEHNR, CDR2 FQNEAQ (reference sequence). V trimming: 2 bases; J trimming: 7 bases; junction bases outside the gene matches: 7.

The V call is TRBV4-3, the J call TRBJ2-7, with no clear D. The CDR3 is 13 amino acids. Trimming took off 1 base at V and 7 bases at J, with 11 bases between the two ends. Germline V gene lookup returns CDR1 LGHNA and CDR2 YSLEER. In DNA form, the CDR3 reads TGCGCCAGCAGCCAAGTTTCCCTGGGGGAGCAGTACTTC. This encodes CASSQVSLGEQYF.

This clonotype has a count of ten or more. DNA of the CDR3: TGCGCCAGCAGCCAGGATCCGGGACAGAAGAATTCACCCCTCCACTTT. Amino acids: CASSQDPGQKNSPLHF. J is TRBJ1-6 and V is TRBV4-1; 7 bases map to TRBD1. Trimming removed 3 bases from V and 7 bases from J; junction bases left unmatched: 9. This CDR3 contains 16 residues. The V gene's germline CDR1 is MGHRA and CDR2 YSYEKL.